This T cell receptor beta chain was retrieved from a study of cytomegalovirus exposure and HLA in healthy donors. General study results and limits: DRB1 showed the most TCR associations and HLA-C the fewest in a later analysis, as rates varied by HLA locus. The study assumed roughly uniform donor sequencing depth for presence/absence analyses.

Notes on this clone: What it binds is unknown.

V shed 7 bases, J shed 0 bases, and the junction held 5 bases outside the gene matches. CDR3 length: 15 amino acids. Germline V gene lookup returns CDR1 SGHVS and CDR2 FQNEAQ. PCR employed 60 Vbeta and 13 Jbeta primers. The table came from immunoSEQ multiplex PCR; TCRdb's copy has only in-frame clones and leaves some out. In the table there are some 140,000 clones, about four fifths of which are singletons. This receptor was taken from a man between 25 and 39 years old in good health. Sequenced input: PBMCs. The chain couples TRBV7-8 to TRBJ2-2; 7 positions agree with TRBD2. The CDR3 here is CASTASGTNTGELFF. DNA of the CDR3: TGTGCCAGCACTGCTAGCGGAACGAACACCGGGGAGCTGTTTTTT. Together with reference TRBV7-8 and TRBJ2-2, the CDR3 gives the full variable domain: GAGVSQSPRYKVAKRGQDVALRCDPISGHVSLFWYQQALGQGPEFLTYFQNEAQLDKSGLPSDRFFAERPEGSVSTLKIQRTQQEDSAVYLCASTASGTNTGELFFGEGSRLTVL.